A selection of T cell receptor beta chains follows, all from one sample in a study of early T cells in non-severe SARS-CoV-2 infection. TCRdb ran MiXCR on the 5' RACE reads and lists one entry per CDR3 protein. Of approximately 98,000 distinct CDR3 sequences in the sample, around an eighth were seen once. Sequenced input: whole blood. The receptors here all came from an adult who was a healthcare worker with PCR-confirmed SARS-CoV-2 infection or an uninfected control (not recorded which). Each CDR3 is given without its conserved first and last residue.

>TRBV12-5|TRBJ2-7
ASGSTMGEQY
>TRBV3-1|TRBJ1-2
ASSQDRTGSTNYGYT
>TRBV11-2|TRBJ1-3
ASSFGSFWRGTGTPFQPGNTIY
>TRBV30|TRBJ1-4
AWSAPGSYEKLF
>TRBV12-3/TRBV12-4|TRBJ2-7
ASKLQDRYEQY
>TRBV18|TRBJ1-1
ASSPGAGSMTEAF
>TRBV11-2|TRBJ1-1
ASSSSSVVAEAF
>TRBV11-2|TRBJ2-2
ASSLILAANTGELF
>TRBV7-6|TRBJ2-7
ASSDYGEQY
>TRBV9|TRBJ1-6
ASSPQRVGNSPLH
>TRBV9|TRBJ2-1
ASSVGASGRGSNEQF
>TRBV5-5|TRBJ2-1
ASSLDWGKDEQF
>TRBV29-1|TRBJ1-4
SVGARTNEKLF
>TRBV7-2|TRBJ2-3
ASSLGFGGGSDTQY
>TRBV21-1|TRBJ2-7
ASSNRTGGLY
>TRBV12-3/TRBV12-4|TRBJ1-2
ASSFREAGPKFYGYT
>TRBV5-1|TRBJ2-2
ASSPDRPNTGELF
>TRBV9|TRBJ1-6
ASSVSPEGSPLH
>TRBV29-1|TRBJ1-2
SVDTDGRPGT
>TRBV19|TRBJ1-1
ASRDRSTPNTEAF
>TRBV6-1|TRBJ2-1
ASDALTEQF
>TRBV5-1|TRBJ1-1
ASSLRSGGNTEAF